These 4 T cell receptor beta chains originate from one sample sequenced in a study of cytomegalovirus exposure and HLA in healthy donors. PCR involved 60 Vbeta and 13 Jbeta primers. The assay was immunoSEQ multiplex PCR, and TCRdb's table has in-frame clones only and misses some. The repertoire holds a few hundred thousand clones, with over 75% as singletons. Sequencing input: PBMCs. The receptors were gathered from a man aged 18 to 35 in good health and CMV-seronegative.

The chain recombines TRBV7-2 with TRBJ2-3, with TRBD2 matching 7 bases. The V gene's germline CDR1 is SGHTA and CDR2 FQGNSA. V trimming: 4 bases; J trimming: 2 bases; junction bases outside the gene matches: 9. CDR3 size: 16 residues. CDR3 protein: CASSSLSGVYTDTQYF. In nucleotides, the CDR3 is TGTGCCAGCAGCTCCCTAAGCGGGGTATACACAGATACGCAGTATTTT.

V and J are TRBV4-1 and TRBJ1-2; D is perhaps TRBD1 (5 bases). In germline, CDR1 is MGHRA, CDR2 YSYEKL. V shed 0 bases and J shed 4 bases, with 12 bases lying between them. The CDR3 loop spans 15 amino acids. This CDR3 reads CASSQEVDRVYGYTF. The CDR3 DNA reads as TGCGCCAGCAGCCAAGAAGTCGACAGAGTCTATGGCTACACCTTC.

This clone was found a few times. The J gene is TRBJ2-1, the V gene TRBV27; no clear D gene. Trimming left V 6 bases short and J 8 bases short, with 20 bases between. CDR3 size: 15 residues. Germline lookup yields CDR1 MNHEY and CDR2 SMNVEV (reference sequence). CDR3 DNA sequence: TGTGCCAGCAGCCTAGGTACCGGCCTGACGGATGAGCAGTTCTTC. Encoded protein: CASSLGTGLTDEQFF.

The J gene is TRBJ2-1, the V gene TRBV7-3; 7 nucleotides agree with TRBD1. V gave up 4 bases and J gave up 8 bases; unmatched junction bases: 17. The CDR3 sequence is 17 residues long. Germline CDR1 is SGHTA and CDR2 is FQGTGA. The CDR3 coding sequence is TGTGCCAGCAGCTCTCGGGACAGAAATCCGACTACGGATGAGCAGTTCTTC. Its protein product is CASSSRDRNPTTDEQFF.